What follows describes a single T cell receptor (beta chain). Regarding time point: pretreatment peripheral blood. Germline V lookup: CDR1 MRHNA, CDR2 SNTAGT. J lost 10 bases, V lost 6 bases, and 2 bases had no gene match. CDR3 length: 11 residues. This sample was taken from a study of PD-L1 blockade in urothelial cancer. Generated by immunoSEQ multiplex PCR, the TCRdb table keeps only in-frame clones and is missing some. Of around 70,000 clones listed, 90% are singletons. The receptor comes from a man aged 65 to 85 with urothelial cancer. J is TRBJ2-1 and V is TRBV6-4; 8 bases are a match to TRBD2. The source was PBMCs, collected around atezolizumab (anti-PD-L1) treatment. The CDR3 sequence: CASRKREEQFF. For the CDR3, the DNA is TGTGCCAGCAGGAAGCGGGAGGAGCAGTTCTTC.